This entry concerns a single T cell receptor beta chain. This sample was included in a study of blood T cell repertoires in COVID-19. Profiled with immunoSEQ multiplex PCR; TCRdb holds only in-frame clones, not every one. The sample records fewer than 500,000 clones, roughly 87% being singletons. Per the germline V gene, CDR1 is SGHDT and CDR2 is YYEEEE. The germline V and J ends were trimmed by 3 bases and 8 bases, with 14 bases remaining between them. The CDR3 has 14 residues. The rearrangement links TRBV5-6 to TRBJ1-4; D is undetermined. Material for sequencing was PBMCs or T cells enriched from blood (not recorded which). This receptor was identified in a woman aged 18-29 years who had recovered from COVID-19. Here the CDR3 DNA reads TGTGCCAGCAGCTCCGACGGGAGTAGGGAAAAACTGTTTTTT. It specifies CASSSDGSREKLFF.